This TCR beta chain was obtained from a study of blood T cell repertoires in COVID-19. Study background: Acute and convalescent COVID-19 specimens originated in the United States, Italy and Spain.

After removal of 4 bases from V and 5 bases from J, the junction contained 11 bases not matched to a gene. The V gene's germline CDR1 is SGHTA and CDR2 FQGNSA. This CDR3 contains 16 residues. The protocol was immunoSEQ multiplex PCR, while the TCRdb copy is restricted to in-frame clones and leaves out a portion. The sample carries about 220,000 clones, 82% recorded once. V usage is TRBV7-2 and J usage is TRBJ2-5; 9 bases agree with TRBD2. This TCR derives from a woman in her fifties or sixties who had recovered from COVID-19. Sequences were obtained from PBMCs or T cells enriched from blood (not recorded which). This chain's CDR3 is CASSWGGAGGRETQYF. The CDR3 nucleotides are TGTGCCAGCAGCTGGGGGGGAGCGGGAGGCAGGGAGACCCAGTACTTC.